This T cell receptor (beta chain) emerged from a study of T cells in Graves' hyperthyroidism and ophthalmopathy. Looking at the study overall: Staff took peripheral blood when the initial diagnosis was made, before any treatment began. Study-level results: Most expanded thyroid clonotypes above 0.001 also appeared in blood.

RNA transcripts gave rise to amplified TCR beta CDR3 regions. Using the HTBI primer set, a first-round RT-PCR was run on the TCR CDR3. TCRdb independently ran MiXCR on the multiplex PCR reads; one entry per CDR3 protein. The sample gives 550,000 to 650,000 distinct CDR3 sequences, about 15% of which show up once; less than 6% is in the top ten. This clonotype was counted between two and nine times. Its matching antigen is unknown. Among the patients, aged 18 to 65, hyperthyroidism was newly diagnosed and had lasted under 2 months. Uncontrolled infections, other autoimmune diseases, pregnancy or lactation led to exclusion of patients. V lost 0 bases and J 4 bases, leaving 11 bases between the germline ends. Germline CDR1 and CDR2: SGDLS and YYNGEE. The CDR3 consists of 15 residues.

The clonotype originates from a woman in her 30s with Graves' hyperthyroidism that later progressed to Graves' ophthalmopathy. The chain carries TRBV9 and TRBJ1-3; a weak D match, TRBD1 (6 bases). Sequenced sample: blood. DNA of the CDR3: TGTGCCAGCAGCGTAGGGACAGAGTTCGGAAACACCATATATTTT. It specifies CASSVGTEFGNTIYF.